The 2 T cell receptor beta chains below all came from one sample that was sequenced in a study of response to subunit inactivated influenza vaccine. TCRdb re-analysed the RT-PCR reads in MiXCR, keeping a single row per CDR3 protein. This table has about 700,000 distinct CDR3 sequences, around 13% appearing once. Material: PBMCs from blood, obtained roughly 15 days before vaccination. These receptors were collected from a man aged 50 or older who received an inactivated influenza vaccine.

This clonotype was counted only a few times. CDR3 bases: TGTGCCAGCAGTTCCACTACCGGGGGCGTCCCTGAAGCTTTCTTT. Translation gives CASSSTTGGVPEAFF. The chain carries TRBV12-3 or TRBV12-4 and TRBJ1-1; D might be TRBD1 (6 bases). Trimming removed 4 bases at V and 6 bases at J, with 18 bases between. This CDR3 is built from 15 residues.

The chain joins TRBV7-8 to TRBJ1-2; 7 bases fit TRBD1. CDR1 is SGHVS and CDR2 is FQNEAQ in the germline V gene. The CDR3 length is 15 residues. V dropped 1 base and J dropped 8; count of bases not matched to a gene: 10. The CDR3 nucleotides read TGTGCCAGCAGCTTAGGGAGGACAGGAAACAGGGGCTACACCTTC. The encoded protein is CASSLGRTGNRGYTF.